The 10 T cell receptor beta chains in this list originate from one sample, sequenced in a study of cytomegalovirus exposure and HLA in healthy donors (TCRdb year 2017). Libraries were built with the immunoSEQ multiplex PCR assay. For the multiplex PCR, a mixture combining 60 forward primers for TCR Vbeta segments and 13 reverse primers for TCR Jbeta segments was used. Here the immuneACCESS table is served through TCRdb, limited to in-frame sequences with V and J called. Missing clones are a known gap in these copies; in checked studies unresolved V genes cover under half, and the rest lacks a known reason. The sample table holds about 140,000 clones, of which roughly four fifths were seen once. 3.5% to 5% of the sample goes to the ten largest clones. The sequenced material came from PBMCs. The receptors come from a man aged 35 to 55 in good health and CMV-seropositive.

The genes are TRBV10-3 and TRBJ2-7; D is unresolved. This CDR3 contains 12 residues. Germline loops: CDR1 ENHRY, CDR2 SYGVKD. Trimming stripped 4 bases from V and 7 bases from J, with 11 bases between. CDR3 residues: CAISVGPLEQYF. CDR3 bases: TGTGCCATCAGTGTGGGCCCCCTAGAGCAGTACTTC.

The chain has TRBV7-6 and TRBJ1-1; maybe TRBD1 (5 bases). Trimming cost V 0 bases and J 4 bases, with 9 bases left between them. This CDR3 has 14 residues. Germline CDR1 and CDR2: SGHVS and FNYEAQ. The DNA of the CDR3 is TGTGCCAGCAGCTTAGCGACAGTAGGCACTGAAGCTTTCTTT. Translating it yields CASSLATVGTEAFF.

J is TRBJ2-3 and V is TRBV5-1, with a possible D match to TRBD2 (5 bases). The CDR3 spans 17 residues. Germline CDR1 SGHRS, CDR2 YFSETQ. V gave up 3 bases and J gave up 1 base, with 18 bases separating them. DNA of the CDR3: TGCGCCAGCAGCTCCCGTACGGGAACCATCGGCACAGATACGCAGTATTTT. Protein product: CASSSRTGTIGTDTQYF.

The V and J genes are TRBV4-2 and TRBJ2-7; the match to TRBD1 covers 8 bases. Per germline, CDR1 LGHNA and CDR2 YNFKEQ. The CDR3 length is 14 residues. The ends lost 4 bases at V and 3 bases at J; junction bases unmatched: 5. Here the CDR3 reads CASSPSGGVYEQYF. In nucleotides, the CDR3 is TGTGCCAGCAGCCCCTCAGGGGGCGTCTACGAGCAGTACTTC.

The chain has TRBV7-9 and TRBJ2-3; D unresolved. Trimming removed 1 base at V and 0 bases at J, with 5 bases between. Germline V gene lookup returns CDR1 SEHNR and CDR2 FQNEAQ (reference sequence). The CDR3 extends over 14 amino acids. The CDR3 protein is CASSLVLSTDTQYF. CDR3 DNA sequence: TGTGCCAGCAGCTTAGTCCTGAGCACAGATACGCAGTATTTT. The variable domain in full, completed from reference TRBV7-9 and TRBJ2-3, reads DTGVSQNPRHKITKRGQNVTFRCDPISEHNRLYWYRQTLGQGPEFLTYFQNEAQLEKSRLLSDRFSAERPKGSFSTLEIQRTEQGDSAMYLCASSLVLSTDTQYFGPGTRLTVL.

This clone was detected a few times. The rearrangement uses TRBV5-1 and TRBJ2-2, with 9 bases that match TRBD2. The germline V gene encodes CDR1 SGHRS and CDR2 YFSETQ. With V trimmed by 1 base and J by 5 bases, 6 bases remained unmatched. The CDR3 loop spans 16 amino acids. In DNA, the CDR3 is TGCGCCAGCAGCTTGAGTAGCGGGGGACGGACCGGGGAGCTGTTTTTT. It codes for CASSLSSGGRTGELFF.

V gene TRBV7-2 combines with J gene TRBJ2-4, with a weak D call TRBD1 (6 bases). Germline-derived CDR1 and CDR2 are SGHTA and FQGNSA. The CDR3 has 16 amino acids. Trimming took 5 bases from V and 0 from J, leaving 14 bases between them. The CDR3 protein is CASSRRDTVAKNIQYF. The CDR3 bases are TGTGCCAGCAGCCGCCGGGACACCGTAGCCAAAAACATTCAGTACTTC.

V is TRBV2 and J is TRBJ2-1, with a weak D call TRBD2 (5 bases). CDR1 is SNHLY and CDR2 is FYNNEI in the germline V gene. The CDR3 is 10 amino acids. V was trimmed by 7 bases and J by 7 bases, leaving 5 bases between them. The CDR3 spells CASTGNEQFF. The DNA of the CDR3 is TGTGCCAGCACGGGGAATGAGCAGTTCTTC.

The chain recombines TRBV4-1 with TRBJ2-7; a weak D match, TRBD2 (5 bases). This CDR3 has 15 residues. V was pared by 0 bases and J by 4 bases, with 13 bases between. CDR1 and CDR2 from the germline V gene are MGHRA and YSYEKL. The CDR3 DNA sequence: TGCGCCAGCAGCCAAGAAGTTACTAGACTTTACGAGCAGTACTTC. This codes for CASSQEVTRLYEQYF.

The CDR3 spells CASSGGGSKNIQYF. The CDR3 DNA sequence: TGTGCCAGCAGCGGGGGGGGGTCCAAAAACATTCAGTACTTC. The chain carries TRBV7-2 and TRBJ2-4; 7 positions agree with TRBD2. CDR1 is SGHTA, CDR2 FQGNSA, per germline. CDR3 length: 14 residues. V lost 5 bases, J lost 2 bases, and 3 bases stayed unmatched.